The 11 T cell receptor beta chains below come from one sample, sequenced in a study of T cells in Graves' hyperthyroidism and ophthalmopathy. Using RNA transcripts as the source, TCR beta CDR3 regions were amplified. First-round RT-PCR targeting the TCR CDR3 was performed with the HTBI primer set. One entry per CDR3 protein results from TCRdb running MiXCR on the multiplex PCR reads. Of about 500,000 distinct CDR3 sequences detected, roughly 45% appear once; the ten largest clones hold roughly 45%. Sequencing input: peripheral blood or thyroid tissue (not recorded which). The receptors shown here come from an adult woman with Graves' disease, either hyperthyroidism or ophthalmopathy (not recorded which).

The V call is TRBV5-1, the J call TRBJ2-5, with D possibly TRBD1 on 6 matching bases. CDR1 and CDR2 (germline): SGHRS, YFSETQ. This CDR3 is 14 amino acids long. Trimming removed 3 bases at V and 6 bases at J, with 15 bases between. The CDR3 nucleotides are TGCGCCAGCAGCTACAGGGAGATCCTGCAGACCCAGTACTTC. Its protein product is CASSYREILQTQYF.

CDR3 in DNA: TGCAGCGTTGCCGGGAATAATGAAAAACTGTTTTTT. Encoded protein: CSVAGNNEKLFF. This chain joins TRBV29-1 and TRBJ1-4, with D unresolved. The germline CDR1 and CDR2 sequences are SQVTM and ANQGSEA. This CDR3 is built from 12 residues. V lost 4 bases to trimming and J lost 4 bases, with 7 bases between them.

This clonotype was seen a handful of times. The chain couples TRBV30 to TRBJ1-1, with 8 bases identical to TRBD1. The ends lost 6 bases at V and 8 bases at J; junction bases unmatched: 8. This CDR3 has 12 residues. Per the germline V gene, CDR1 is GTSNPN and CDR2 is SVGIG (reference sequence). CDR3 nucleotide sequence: TGTGCCTGCGAGCCGGGGGACAGGGAAGCTTTCTTT. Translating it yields CACEPGDREAFF.

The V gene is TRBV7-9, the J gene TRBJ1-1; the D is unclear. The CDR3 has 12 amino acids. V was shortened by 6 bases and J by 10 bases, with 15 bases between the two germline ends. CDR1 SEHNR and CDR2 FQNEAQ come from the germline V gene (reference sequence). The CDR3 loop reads CASSFTYDRAFF. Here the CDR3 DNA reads TGTGCCAGCAGTTTCACCTACGATAGAGCTTTCTTT.

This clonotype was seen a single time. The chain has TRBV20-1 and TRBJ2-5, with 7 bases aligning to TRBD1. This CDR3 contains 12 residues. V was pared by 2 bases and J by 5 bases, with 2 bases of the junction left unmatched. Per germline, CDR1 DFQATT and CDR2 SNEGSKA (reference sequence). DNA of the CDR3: TGCAGTGCTAGATCGACAGGGGAGACCCAGTACTTC. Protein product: CSARSTGETQYF.

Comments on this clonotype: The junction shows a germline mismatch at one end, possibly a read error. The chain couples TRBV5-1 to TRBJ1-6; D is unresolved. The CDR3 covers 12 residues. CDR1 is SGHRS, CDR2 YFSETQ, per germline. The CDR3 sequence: CASSTLGTPLHF. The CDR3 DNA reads TGTGCCAGCAGCACCCTAGGGACACCCCTCCACTTT.

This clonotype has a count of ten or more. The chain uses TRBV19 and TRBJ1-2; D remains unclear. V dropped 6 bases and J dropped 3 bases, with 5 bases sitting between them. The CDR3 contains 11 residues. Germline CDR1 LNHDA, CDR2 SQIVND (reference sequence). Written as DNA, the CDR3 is TGTGCCAGTAGCACAGACTATGGCTACACCTTC. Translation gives CASSTDYGYTF.

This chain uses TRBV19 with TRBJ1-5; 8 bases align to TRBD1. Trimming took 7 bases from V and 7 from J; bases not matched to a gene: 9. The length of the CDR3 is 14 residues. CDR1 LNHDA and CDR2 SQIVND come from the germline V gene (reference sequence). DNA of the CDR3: TGTGCCAGTAAAACAGGGGGGACAGGACAGCCCCAGCATTTT. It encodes CASKTGGTGQPQHF.

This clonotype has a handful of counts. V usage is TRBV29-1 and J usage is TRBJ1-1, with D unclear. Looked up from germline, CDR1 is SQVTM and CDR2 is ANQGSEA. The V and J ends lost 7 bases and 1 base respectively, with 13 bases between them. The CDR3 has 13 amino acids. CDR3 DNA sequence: TGCAGCGCCAAAAGTCTGAGGAACACTGAAGCTTTCTTT. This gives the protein CSAKSLRNTEAFF.

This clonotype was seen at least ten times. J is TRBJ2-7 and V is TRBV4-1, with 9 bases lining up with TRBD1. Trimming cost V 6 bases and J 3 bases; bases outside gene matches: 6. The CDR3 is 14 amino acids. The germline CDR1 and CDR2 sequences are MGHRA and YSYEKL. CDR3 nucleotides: TGCGCCAGCAGTCGGGACAGGGCCTTCTACGAGCAGTACTTC. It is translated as CASSRDRAFYEQYF.

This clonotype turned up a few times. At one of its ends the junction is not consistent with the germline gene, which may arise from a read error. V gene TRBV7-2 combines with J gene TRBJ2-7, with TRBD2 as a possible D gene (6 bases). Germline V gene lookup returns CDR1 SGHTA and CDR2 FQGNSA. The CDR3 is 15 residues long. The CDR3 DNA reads TGTGCCAGCAGCTTAGAAGCGGGCTCCTCCTACGAGCAGTCCTTC. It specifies CASSLEAGSSYEQSF.